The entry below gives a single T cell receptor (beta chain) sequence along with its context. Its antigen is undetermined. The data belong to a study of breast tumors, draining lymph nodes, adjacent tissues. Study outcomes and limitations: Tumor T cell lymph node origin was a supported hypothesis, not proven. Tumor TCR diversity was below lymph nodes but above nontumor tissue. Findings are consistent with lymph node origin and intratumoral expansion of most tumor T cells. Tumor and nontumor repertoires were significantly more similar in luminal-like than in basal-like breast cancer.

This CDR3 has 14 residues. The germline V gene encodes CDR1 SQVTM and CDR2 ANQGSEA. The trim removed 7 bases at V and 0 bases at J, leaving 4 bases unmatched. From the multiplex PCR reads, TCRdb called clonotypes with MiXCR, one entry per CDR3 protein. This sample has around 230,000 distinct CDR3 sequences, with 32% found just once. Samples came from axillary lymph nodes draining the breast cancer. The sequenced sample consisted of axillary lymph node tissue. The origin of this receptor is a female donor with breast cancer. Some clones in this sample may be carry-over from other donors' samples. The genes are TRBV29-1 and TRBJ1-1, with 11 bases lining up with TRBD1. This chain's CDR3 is CSAGTGGMNTEAFF. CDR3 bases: TGCAGCGCGGGGACAGGGGGGATGAACACTGAAGCTTTCTTT.